Listed below are T cell receptor beta chains from one sample, sequenced in a study of T cells in Graves' hyperthyroidism and ophthalmopathy. TCRdb recomputed calls from the multiplex PCR reads with MiXCR, one row per CDR3 protein. The data contain about 640,000 distinct CDR3 sequences, roughly 15% of them singletons. The specimen sequenced was blood. The source of these receptors is a woman in her forties or fifties with Graves' ophthalmopathy. Both conserved end residues are part of each CDR3. Fields, in order: J gene, D gene, clone size, V gene, CDR3 DNA, CDR3 protein. A D gene is named only where the DNA matches it firmly. Clone size, where shown, is once, few, many, or a class for clones that have expanded.

j_gene: TRBJ2-5; d_gene: TRBD1; abundance: many; v_gene: TRBV9; CDR3nt: TGTGCCAGCAGCCCTGGACAGGGGGGCTTTGAGACCCAGTACTTC; CDR3aa: CASSPGQGGFETQYF
j_gene: TRBJ2-1; d_gene: TRBD1; abundance: many; v_gene: TRBV24-1; CDR3nt: TGTGCCACCAGTCAGGGGGTCTTCCCCTACAATGAGCAGTTCTTC; CDR3aa: CATSQGVFPYNEQFF
j_gene: TRBJ1-4; d_gene: -; abundance: -; v_gene: TRBV20-1; CDR3nt: TGCAGCCCCCAGATGTCAGCGACTGAAAAACTGTTTTTT; CDR3aa: CSPQMSATEKLFF
j_gene: TRBJ2-7; d_gene: -; abundance: -; v_gene: TRBV14; CDR3nt: TGTGCCAGCAGCCCCATTACGGGATACAGAGCCTACGAGCAGTACTTC; CDR3aa: CASSPITGYRAYEQYF
j_gene: TRBJ1-5; d_gene: TRBD1; abundance: -; v_gene: TRBV6-1; CDR3nt: TGTGCCAGCAGTACCGGGACAGGGCGGCGGCGTACTCAGCCCCAGCATTTT; CDR3aa: CASSTGTGRRRTQPQHF
j_gene: TRBJ1-1; d_gene: TRBD1; abundance: few; v_gene: TRBV7-9; CDR3nt: TGTGCCAGCAGCCGGACAGGCAGCTGGAACACTGAAGCTTTCTTT; CDR3aa: CASSRTGSWNTEAFF
j_gene: TRBJ2-3; d_gene: -; abundance: few; v_gene: TRBV10-3; CDR3nt: TGTGCCATCACGGCGGGTCTTCCCACAGATACGCAGTATTTT; CDR3aa: CAITAGLPTDTQYF
j_gene: TRBJ2-6; d_gene: TRBD1; abundance: few; v_gene: TRBV9; CDR3nt: TGTGCCAGCAGCGCAACAGGGGCTGGGGCCAACGTCCTGACTTTC; CDR3aa: CASSATGAGANVLTF
j_gene: TRBJ2-7; d_gene: TRBD1; abundance: many; v_gene: TRBV5-1; CDR3nt: TGCGCCAGCAGCTTGCAGGGGGTCTCCTACGAGCAGTACTTC; CDR3aa: CASSLQGVSYEQYF
j_gene: TRBJ2-3; d_gene: TRBD2; abundance: many; v_gene: TRBV7-7; CDR3nt: TGTGCTAGCAGCCGGGGGGGGAGCACAGATACGCAGTATTTT; CDR3aa: CASSRGGSTDTQYF
j_gene: TRBJ2-7; d_gene: -; abundance: many; v_gene: TRBV10-3; CDR3nt: TGTGCCATCAGTGAGGTTCTCAGGGACTCCTACGAGCAGTACTTC; CDR3aa: CAISEVLRDSYEQYF
j_gene: TRBJ2-5; d_gene: TRBD2; abundance: many; v_gene: TRBV4-2; CDR3nt: TGTGCCAGCAGCCATGTAGCGGGAGGGGAGACCCAGTACTTC; CDR3aa: CASSHVAGGETQYF
j_gene: TRBJ1-1; d_gene: -; abundance: -; v_gene: TRBV5-6; CDR3nt: TGTGCCAGCAGCTTGGTAGACAGGAGCCCTAAGAACACTGAAGCTTTCTTT; CDR3aa: CASSLVDRSPKNTEAFF
j_gene: TRBJ2-3; d_gene: TRBD1; abundance: many; v_gene: TRBV20-1; CDR3nt: TGCAGTGCTACCGGGACAGGCCATGGGACAGATACGCAGTATTTT; CDR3aa: CSATGTGHGTDTQYF
j_gene: TRBJ2-1; d_gene: -; abundance: -; v_gene: TRBV7-3; CDR3nt: TGTGCCAGCAGCTTAACCGAGCGGAACTACAATGAGCAGTTCTTC; CDR3aa: CASSLTERNYNEQFF
j_gene: TRBJ2-2; d_gene: -; abundance: many; v_gene: TRBV7-2; CDR3nt: TGTGCCAGCAGCACCGGCGTAGTTGTGGGGGGGGAGCTGTTTTTT; CDR3aa: CASSTGVVVGGELFF
j_gene: TRBJ2-1; d_gene: TRBD2; abundance: many; v_gene: TRBV7-3; CDR3nt: TGTGCCAGCAGCGACCGAGCGGGAGCGGCTGAGCAGTTCTTC; CDR3aa: CASSDRAGAAEQFF
j_gene: TRBJ1-5; d_gene: -; abundance: few; v_gene: TRBV6-1; CDR3nt: TGTGCCAGCAGTTCGGGCAGCCTCAATCAAAATCAGCCCCAGCATTTT; CDR3aa: CASSSGSLNQNQPQHF
j_gene: TRBJ2-1; d_gene: -; abundance: -; v_gene: TRBV29-1; CDR3nt: TGCAGCGTACGAAAACAGGACAATGAGCAGTTCTTC; CDR3aa: CSVRKQDNEQFF
j_gene: TRBJ2-3; d_gene: -; abundance: many; v_gene: TRBV7-3; CDR3nt: TGTGCCAGCACGAATCCTGGCCTTGATACGCAGTATTTT; CDR3aa: CASTNPGLDTQYF
j_gene: TRBJ2-7; d_gene: -; abundance: -; v_gene: TRBV4-1; CDR3nt: TGCGCCAGCAGCCAAGACAACAGGGTCTTCCTCGAGCAGTACTTC; CDR3aa: CASSQDNRVFLEQYF
j_gene: TRBJ2-1; d_gene: -; abundance: many; v_gene: TRBV2; CDR3nt: TGTGCCAGCAAGAGTAGGTCCAGCTCCTACAATGAGCAGTTCTTC; CDR3aa: CASKSRSSSYNEQFF
j_gene: TRBJ2-3; d_gene: -; abundance: -; v_gene: TRBV10-3; CDR3nt: TGTGCCATCAGTGAGGAAGGTGGATTGGGAAACACAGATACGCAGTATTTT; CDR3aa: CAISEEGGLGNTDTQYF
j_gene: TRBJ2-5; d_gene: -; abundance: few; v_gene: TRBV20-1; CDR3nt: TGCAGTGCTAGTAGTGGCCAGGATGGGGAGACCCAGTACTTC; CDR3aa: CSASSGQDGETQYF
j_gene: TRBJ2-5; d_gene: -; abundance: many; v_gene: TRBV3-1; CDR3nt: TGTGCCAGCAGCCTCTTAGCCGATCAAGAGACCCAGTACTTC; CDR3aa: CASSLLADQETQYF
j_gene: TRBJ2-6; d_gene: -; abundance: -; v_gene: TRBV20-1; CDR3nt: TGCAGTGCTAGAGCGAAGTCTGGGGCCAACGTCCTGACTTTC; CDR3aa: CSARAKSGANVLTF
j_gene: TRBJ1-1; d_gene: TRBD1; abundance: many; v_gene: TRBV18; CDR3nt: TGTGCCAGCTCACGGGACAGGGGAGGAACTGAAGCTTTCTTT; CDR3aa: CASSRDRGGTEAFF
j_gene: TRBJ1-3; d_gene: -; abundance: few; v_gene: TRBV15; CDR3nt: TGTGCCACCAGCAGAGATAAGGGGTCTGGAAACACCATATATTTT; CDR3aa: CATSRDKGSGNTIYF
j_gene: TRBJ2-2; d_gene: -; abundance: many; v_gene: TRBV7-8; CDR3nt: TGTGCCAGCAGCCAACCATGGGGACTCGCGAACACCGGGGAGCTGTTTTTT; CDR3aa: CASSQPWGLANTGELFF
j_gene: TRBJ1-4; d_gene: -; abundance: -; v_gene: TRBV6-1; CDR3nt: TGTGCCAGCAGTGAATCAGGGTCAAATGAAAAACTGTTTTTT; CDR3aa: CASSESGSNEKLFF